Each of the 22 T cell receptor beta chains below was sequenced from the same sample in a study of blood T cell repertoires in COVID-19. Using immunoSEQ multiplex PCR, the repertoire was profiled, and TCRdb retains in-frame clones only, with some absent. Of 150,000 to 200,000 clones listed, roughly 89% are singletons. The sample was peripheral blood. These receptors came from a woman aged 18-30 years who had recovered from COVID-19.

CDR3: CASEQVTGGTNNEQFF. The CDR3 DNA reads as TGCGCCAGCGAGCAAGTTACGGGGGGTACAAACAATGAGCAGTTCTTC. The chain combines TRBV5-1 with TRBJ2-1, with 7 bases lining up with TRBD2. Germline V gene sequence: CDR1 SGHRS, CDR2 YFSETQ. The CDR3 spans 16 residues. J was trimmed by 5 bases and V by 7 bases; bases with no gene match: 15.

The rearrangement uses TRBV28 and TRBJ1-5, with D possibly being TRBD1 (5 bases). V lost 2 bases, J lost 4 bases, and 9 bases lay in between. CDR3 length: 14 amino acids. Germline V gene data show CDR1 as MDHEN and CDR2 as SYDVKM. CDR3 loop: CASSLPYRNQPQHF. The CDR3 bases are TGTGCCAGCAGTTTACCCTACAGGAATCAGCCCCAGCATTTT.

The chain couples TRBV9 to TRBJ2-5, with TRBD2 matching over 10 bases. Per the germline V gene, CDR1 is SGDLS and CDR2 is YYNGEE. Trimming took 4 bases from V and 5 from J; bases not matched to a gene: 11. CDR3 length: 16 residues. CDR3 loop: CASSPWTSGIKETQYF. The CDR3 DNA follows: TGTGCCAGCAGCCCATGGACTAGCGGTATAAAGGAGACCCAGTACTTC.

The chain is built from TRBV6-5 and TRBJ2-7; 8 bases align to TRBD2. V lost 6 bases to trimming and J lost 7 bases; unmatched junction nucleotides: 11. The CDR3 loop spans 14 amino acids. Germline V gene sequence: CDR1 MNHEY, CDR2 SVGAGI. CDR3 region: CASRIGAGVGEQYV. CDR3 nucleotide sequence: TGTGCCAGCAGGATCGGAGCGGGAGTGGGGGAGCAGTACGTC.

The V and J genes are TRBV19 and TRBJ1-1; 7 bases align to TRBD1. V lost 8 bases to trimming and J lost 6 bases; unmatched junction nucleotides: 3. CDR1 and CDR2 (germline): LNHDA, SQIVND (reference sequence). This CDR3 is built from 11 residues. The CDR3 coding sequence is TGTGCCAGTTACAGGGGAGCTGAAGCTTTCTTT. Translated, it gives CASYRGAEAFF.

The chain is built from TRBV7-2 and TRBJ1-5; unclear D gene. The V gene lost 2 bases and the J gene lost 4 bases, with 6 bases spanning the gap. The CDR3 extends over 13 amino acids. Per germline, CDR1 SGHTA and CDR2 FQGNSA. CDR3 DNA: TGTGCCAGCAGCTTATCCCCAAATCAGCCCCAGCATTTT. This encodes CASSLSPNQPQHF.

This clone was found many times. V and J are TRBV7-2 and TRBJ1-2; tentatively, D is TRBD1 (5 bases). The CDR3 length is 13 residues. The germline V and J ends were trimmed by 2 bases and 7 bases, with 11 bases remaining between them. From germline, CDR1 is SGHTA and CDR2 FQGNSA. The CDR3 spells CASSLQGLSGYTF. The CDR3, as DNA: TGTGCCAGCAGCTTACAGGGATTAAGTGGCTACACCTTC.

The chain combines TRBV6-1 with TRBJ1-2; 7 bases line up with TRBD1. The germline gives CDR1 MNHNS, CDR2 SASEGT. CDR3 length: 17 residues. V was clipped by 1 base and J by 3 bases; unmatched bases: 11. CDR3 in amino acids: CASSEVGQLKGDYGYTF. The CDR3, as DNA: TGTGCCAGCAGTGAAGTGGGACAGCTAAAGGGGGACTATGGCTACACCTTC.

CDR3 in DNA: TGCGCCAGCAGCTTGGACGGGGGGAGCAATCAGCCCCAGCATTTT. Encoded protein: CASSLDGGSNQPQHF. This sequence joins TRBV5-1 and TRBJ1-5; a possible D gene is TRBD1 (5 bases). Germline CDR1 is SGHRS and CDR2 is YFSETQ. The V end lost 0 bases, the J end lost 1 base, and 8 bases lay between the germline ends. This CDR3 has 15 amino acids.

The V gene is TRBV7-9, the J gene TRBJ1-4; tentatively, D is TRBD1 (5 bases). V was cut by 5 bases and J by 6 bases, with 19 bases left in between. The germline CDR1 and CDR2 sequences are SEHNR and FQNEAQ (reference sequence). This CDR3 has 16 amino acids. The CDR3 protein is CASSPWRGKDHEKLFF. The CDR3 DNA follows: TGTGCCAGCAGCCCATGGAGGGGTAAAGACCATGAAAAACTGTTTTTT.

The V and J genes are TRBV7-2 and TRBJ2-7; D is possibly TRBD2 (6 bases). This CDR3 has 14 amino acids. V lost 5 bases, J lost 6 bases, and 17 bases lay in between. The germline CDR1 and CDR2 sequences are SGHTA and FQGNSA. CDR3 region: CASSLGRRGSEQYF. CDR3 coding DNA: TGTGCCAGCAGCCTAGGACGGCGGGGAAGCGAGCAGTACTTC.

This clone was seen only once. The CDR3 spells CASSPRPGESNEQFF. CDR3 sequence (DNA): TGCGCCAGCAGCCCAAGACCCGGGGAGTCCAATGAGCAGTTCTTC. This chain links TRBV4-3 with TRBJ2-1; D may be TRBD2 (5 bases). The CDR3 is 15 residues long. V was cut by 4 bases and J by 6 bases, with 16 bases left in between. Germline V gene lookup returns CDR1 LGHNA and CDR2 YSLEER.

A single count supports this clone. The rearrangement links TRBV19 to TRBJ2-5; 10 bases are a match to TRBD2. Germline V gene sequence: CDR1 LNHDA, CDR2 SQIVND (reference sequence). The V segment lost 1 base and the J segment 5 bases; nucleotides outside the gene matches: 7. This CDR3 is 16 amino acids long. CDR3 amino acids: CASSIVTSGARETQYF. CDR3 coding DNA: TGTGCCAGTAGTATAGTAACTAGCGGGGCGAGGGAGACCCAGTACTTC.

The chain is built from TRBV7-9 and TRBJ2-7, with 7 bases that match TRBD1. CDR3 size: 14 residues. Trimming at V came to 2 bases and at J to 6 bases, leaving 7 bases not matched to a gene. CDR1 SEHNR and CDR2 FQNEAQ come from the germline V gene (reference sequence). CDR3 coding DNA: TGTGCCAGCAGCTTAATACGTGACAGGGCCGAGCAGTACTTC. Its protein product is CASSLIRDRAEQYF.

This sequence joins TRBV4-1 and TRBJ1-1; 8 positions agree with TRBD1. The germline V gene encodes CDR1 MGHRA and CDR2 YSYEKL. The CDR3 is made up of 17 amino acids. Trimming cost V 1 base and J 0 bases; bases outside gene matches: 7. The CDR3 loop reads CASSQGRTGSVNTEAFF. The DNA for the CDR3 is TGCGCCAGCAGCCAAGGCAGGACAGGGTCCGTGAACACTGAAGCTTTCTTT.

The rearrangement joins TRBV5-1 to TRBJ2-3; D remains unclear. Germline V gene sequence: CDR1 SGHRS, CDR2 YFSETQ. This CDR3 comprises 15 residues. Trimming removed 0 bases from V and 2 bases from J, with 10 bases in between. The CDR3 DNA sequence: TGCGCCAGCAGCTTGGTGGCCACAATCACAGATACGCAGTATTTT. It translates to CASSLVATITDTQYF. The complete variable domain, with remaining parts taken from reference TRBV5-1 and TRBJ2-3, reads KAGVTQTPRYLIKTRGQQVTLSCSPISGHRSVSWYQQTPGQGLQFLFEYFSETQRNKGNFPGRFSGRQFSNSRSEMNVSTLELGDSALYLCASSLVATITDTQYFGPGTRLTVL.

The CDR3 is CASSRGQRTGELFF. The CDR3 DNA sequence: TGTGCCAGCAGCCGAGGACAGCGAACCGGGGAGCTGTTTTTT. This chain joins TRBV7-8 and TRBJ2-2, with D tentatively TRBD1 (6 bases). The CDR3 is 14 residues long. V was trimmed by 5 bases and J by 5 bases, leaving 12 bases between them. Germline loops: CDR1 SGHVS, CDR2 FQNEAQ.

CDR3 bases: TGTGCCAGCAGCGTAGAACACCGACTTGGTGATACGCAGTATTTT. Translated: CASSVEHRLGDTQYF. The rearrangement joins TRBV9 to TRBJ2-3; D remains unclear. The germline CDR1 and CDR2 sequences are SGDLS and YYNGEE. CDR3 length equals 15 residues. The V and J ends lost 0 bases and 6 bases respectively, with 14 bases between them.

This clone showed up just once. The rearrangement links TRBV5-4 to TRBJ2-2, with 15 bases lining up with TRBD2. Germline V gene sequence: CDR1 SGHNT, CDR2 YYREEE (reference sequence). Trimming cost V 3 bases and J 4 bases; bases outside gene matches: 4. The CDR3 totals 17 residues. The DNA for the CDR3 is TGTGCCAGCAGCTGGGGGGGACTAGCGGGAGGCACCGGGGAGCTGTTTTTT. This encodes CASSWGGLAGGTGELFF.

Only one count was recorded for this clone. The chain joins TRBV4-3 to TRBJ1-2; 12 positions match TRBD1. After removal of 0 bases from V and 7 bases from J, the junction contained 3 bases not matched to a gene. CDR1 and CDR2 (germline): LGHNA, YSLEER. There are 15 residues in the CDR3. The CDR3 nucleotides read TGCGCCAGCAGCCAAGATGGGACAGGGGGCTTTGGCTACACCTTC. This codes for CASSQDGTGGFGYTF.

This clone has at least ten counts. J is TRBJ2-1 and V is TRBV6-4; TRBD2 aligns across 9 bases. After removal of 3 bases from V and 1 base from J, the junction contained 1 base not matched to a gene. The CDR3 is made up of 15 amino acids. The germline gives CDR1 MRHNA, CDR2 SNTAGT. As DNA, the CDR3 is TGTGCCAGCAGTGAGACTAGCGGTTCCTACAATGAGCAGTTCTTC. It codes for CASSETSGSYNEQFF.

This chain connects TRBV3-1 (or the pseudogene TRBV3-2) to TRBJ1-1; the D is unclear. Deletions cut 0 bases from V and 3 bases from J, with 5 bases between. This CDR3 is 13 amino acids long. Germline assignment: CDR1 LGHDT and CDR2 YNNKEL (reference sequence). CDR3 DNA: TGTGCCAGCAGCCAAGATAGTGACACTGAAGCTTTCTTT. Translating gives CASSQDSDTEAFF.